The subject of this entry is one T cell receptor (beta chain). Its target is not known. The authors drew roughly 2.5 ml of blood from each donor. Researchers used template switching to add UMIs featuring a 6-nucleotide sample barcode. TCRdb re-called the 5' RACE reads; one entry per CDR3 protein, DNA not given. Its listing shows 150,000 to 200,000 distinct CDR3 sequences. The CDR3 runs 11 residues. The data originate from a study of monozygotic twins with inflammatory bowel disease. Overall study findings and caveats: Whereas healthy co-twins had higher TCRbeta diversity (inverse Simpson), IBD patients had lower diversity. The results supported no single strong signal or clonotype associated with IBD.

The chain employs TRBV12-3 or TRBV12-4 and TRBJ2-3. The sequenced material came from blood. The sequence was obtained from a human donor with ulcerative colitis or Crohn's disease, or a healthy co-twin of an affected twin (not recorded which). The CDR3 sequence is CASSRTDTQYF.